Given below is one TCR beta chain in context. Its specificity is not known. The data derive from a study of cytomegalovirus exposure and HLA in healthy donors. Study-level information: A prior study identified some 100 million unique TCR beta sequences from 180 million or so T cells. General study findings and limits: Segments of the TCR beta V type were, in most cases, productive about 87% or about 30% of the time in an earlier analysis. Sequencing had likely introduced a cluster of highly shared sequence variants as an artifact. It was reported that the classifier diagnosed cytomegalovirus status with high specificity and sensitivity in both the original and validation cohorts.

Use of 60 Vbeta and 13 Jbeta primers characterized the PCR. The data were produced by immunoSEQ multiplex PCR, yet TCRdb's version contains in-frame clones alone and is incomplete. The sample table sets out over 110,000 clones. The source material was PBMCs. The clonotype was recovered from a male donor in good health and CMV-seronegative.

The CDR3 loop is CASSRPTGEFTEAFF. CDR3 bases: TGCGCCAGCAGCCGGCCGACAGGGGAGTTCACTGAAGCTTTCTTT. The rearrangement joins TRBV5-1 to TRBJ1-1; 8 nucleotides align to TRBD1. Germline V CDR1 and CDR2: SGHRS, YFSETQ. Unmatched junction bases numbered 9, after V lost 4 bases and J lost 4 bases. The CDR3 runs 15 residues.